Listed here are 2 T cell receptor beta chains from one sample, sequenced in a study of T-cell reconstitution after alpha-beta-depleted transplantation in children. Unique molecular identifiers were incorporated when the TCRbeta library was constructed. TCRdb fed the PCR reads into MiXCR, producing one record per CDR3 protein. Here the sample spans just over 350,000 distinct CDR3 sequences, 13% being singletons. The sample in question was PBMCs, obtained from the stem cell graft. Receptors were obtained from a human donor who donated a stem cell graft to a child with Fanconi anemia.

There are many counts of this clonotype. The CDR3 DNA is TGCGCCAGCAGCTTAAGGGGAAACATCCCCAATGAGCAGTTCTTC. Its translation is CASSLRGNIPNEQFF. This sequence joins TRBV5-1 and TRBJ2-1, with D possibly being TRBD1 (5 bases). The CDR3 consists of 15 residues. Looked up from germline, CDR1 is SGHRS and CDR2 is YFSETQ. The V end lost 2 bases, the J end lost 6 bases, and 15 bases lay between the germline ends.

This clonotype was recorded a few times. The chain is built from TRBV5-1 and TRBJ2-4; 11 bases fit TRBD2. J was trimmed by 0 bases and V by 4 bases; bases with no gene match: 12. Looked up from germline, CDR1 is SGHRS and CDR2 is YFSETQ. CDR3 length equals 19 residues. CDR3: CASSPGALAGDPAKNIQYF. The CDR3 nucleotides read TGCGCCAGCAGCCCCGGTGCACTAGCGGGGGACCCAGCCAAAAACATTCAGTACTTC.